One sample yielded the 9 T cell receptor beta chains listed below, sequenced in a study of cytomegalovirus exposure and HLA in healthy donors. The PCR used 60 Vbeta and 13 Jbeta primers. Sequencing was performed with immunoSEQ multiplex PCR; in TCRdb, only in-frame clones are kept and a portion is missing. The sample records 150,000 to 200,000 clones, about 80% being singletons. Sequenced material: PBMCs. The receptors shown here come from a woman aged 30 to 39 in good health and CMV-seronegative.

The J gene is TRBJ2-5, the V gene TRBV5-1; TRBD2 is a possible D gene (6 bases). Germline V gene data show CDR1 as SGHRS and CDR2 as YFSETQ. V was clipped by 2 bases and J by 5 bases, with 16 bases between them. The CDR3 totals 15 residues. The CDR3 coding sequence is TGCGCCAGCAGCTTAACGACTAGAAGGCAGGAGACCCAGTACTTC. It specifies CASSLTTRRQETQYF.

V gene TRBV5-4 combines with J gene TRBJ1-5, with 8 bases matching TRBD1. The germline V gene encodes CDR1 SGHNT and CDR2 YYREEE (reference sequence). This CDR3 spans 15 amino acids. V was pared by 5 bases and J by 6 bases, with 10 bases of the junction left unmatched. CDR3: CASSTDPGGTQPQHF. CDR3 bases: TGTGCCAGCAGTACAGATCCAGGGGGCACTCAGCCCCAGCATTTT.

V is TRBV18 and J is TRBJ1-1; 7 bases align to TRBD1. The V gene's germline CDR1 is KGHSH and CDR2 LQKENI. The CDR3 covers 17 residues. With 3 bases clipped from V and 6 bases from J, the junction kept 16 bases outside the gene matches. CDR3 protein: CASSPTRKTGRDAEAFF. The CDR3 DNA follows: TGTGCCAGCTCACCGACGCGTAAGACAGGGCGTGACGCTGAAGCTTTCTTT.

The chain recombines TRBV27 with TRBJ2-3; 12 positions agree with TRBD2. Germline assignment: CDR1 MNHEY and CDR2 SMNVEV (reference sequence). CDR3 length: 15 amino acids. V dropped 11 bases and J dropped 4; count of bases not matched to a gene: 10. In DNA, the CDR3 is TGTGCCGGCACCAAACTAGCGGGGGGTTCAGATACGCAGTATTTT. It yields the protein CAGTKLAGGSDTQYF.

In this sample, this clone turned up a few times. The chain employs TRBV6-5 and TRBJ1-1; maybe TRBD1 (6 bases). Between the trimmed V and J ends, which lost 7 bases and 3 bases, there was a span of 12 bases. The length of the CDR3 is 13 residues. The germline V gene encodes CDR1 MNHEY and CDR2 SVGAGI. CDR3 sequence: CASIKTGDTEAFF. CDR3 coding DNA: TGTGCCAGCATTAAGACAGGAGACACTGAAGCTTTCTTT.

V usage is TRBV18 and J usage is TRBJ2-2; D is perhaps TRBD2 (5 bases). The germline CDR1 and CDR2 sequences are KGHSH and LQKENI. There are 16 residues in the CDR3. V was cut by 3 bases and J by 3 bases, with 14 bases left in between. The CDR3 loop reads CASSPIPSLHTGELFF. The CDR3 nucleotides are TGTGCCAGCTCACCGATACCTAGCCTACACACCGGGGAGCTGTTTTTT.

The chain carries TRBV19 and TRBJ2-7; TRBD2 matches 7 bases. CDR1 and CDR2 (germline): LNHDA, SQIVND (reference sequence). V trimming: 4 bases; J trimming: 5 bases; junction bases outside the gene matches: 5. The length of the CDR3 is 13 residues. The CDR3 sequence is CASSRGRGHEQYF. The DNA for the CDR3 is TGTGCCAGTAGTAGGGGGAGGGGCCACGAGCAGTACTTC.

The rearrangement uses TRBV11-1 and TRBJ2-2, with 11 bases fitting TRBD1. The CDR3 loop spans 17 amino acids. V lost 6 bases and J lost 0; bases outside the gene matches: 6. Per the germline V gene, CDR1 is SGHAT and CDR2 is FQDESV (reference sequence). The CDR3 is CASSKGTGGTNTGELFF. For the CDR3, the DNA is TGTGCCAGCAGTAAAGGGACAGGGGGTACGAACACCGGGGAGCTGTTTTTT. The full variable domain, in which reference TRBV11-1 and TRBJ2-2 provide the parts outside the CDR3, is EAEVAQSPRYKITEKSQAVAFWCDPISGHATLYWYRQILGQGPELLVQFQDESVVDDSQLPKDRFSAERLKGVDSTLKIQPAELGDSAMYLCASSKGTGGTNTGELFFGEGSRLTVL.

The genes are TRBV6-5 and TRBJ1-1, with a tentative D call TRBD1 (6 bases). The CDR3 is 14 residues long. The ends were cut back, 3 bases at V and 5 bases at J, with 13 bases in the middle. Per the germline V gene, CDR1 is MNHEY and CDR2 is SVGAGI. The CDR3 sequence is CASSYSGGVTEAFF. In DNA, the CDR3 is TGTGCCAGCAGTTATAGTGGGGGCGTGACTGAAGCTTTCTTT.